One sample yielded the 21 T cell receptor beta chains listed below, sequenced in a study of monozygotic twins with inflammatory bowel disease (dated 2019 in TCRdb). The library was prepared using 5' RACE. Sequencing relied on an Illumina HiSeq 2500. The reads went through TCRdb reprocessing, and each CDR3 protein sequence gets one entry with no DNA. This sample's table carries around 410,000 distinct CDR3 sequences. The top ten constitute under 3% of the sample. Sequencing used blood. These TCRs come from a human donor with ulcerative colitis or Crohn's disease, or a healthy co-twin of an affected twin (not recorded which).

The chain has TRBV6-5 and TRBJ1-1. CDR3 length: 15 amino acids. CDR1 is MNHEY and CDR2 is SVGAGI in the germline V gene. CDR3 protein: CASSSLGKGATEAFF.

The V and J genes are TRBV28 and TRBJ2-7; checking the TCRdb D call of TRBD1 is not possible without DNA. CDR3 size: 17 residues. Looked up from germline, CDR1 is MDHEN and CDR2 is SYDVKM. CDR3 sequence reads: CASSFSGTGEGDYEQYF.

The V and J genes are TRBV5-1 and TRBJ1-2; TCRdb selects TRBD1, and the lack of DNA leaves this call unchecked. The CDR3 runs 13 residues. Looked up from germline, CDR1 is SGHRS and CDR2 is YFSETQ. CDR3 loop: CAKPTEKNYGYTF.

This chain uses TRBV20-1 with TRBJ2-6; as DNA is missing, the TRBD1 call by TCRdb cannot be tested. The CDR3 spans 17 residues. The V gene's germline CDR1 is DFQATT and CDR2 SNEGSKA (reference sequence). The CDR3 here is CSVGREGVGSGANVLTF.

The chain links TRBV7-7 to TRBJ2-1; TCRdb names TRBD2, which stays unverified in the absence of DNA. The germline CDR1 and CDR2 sequences are SSHAT and FNYEAQ (reference sequence). The CDR3 extends over 15 amino acids. The CDR3 loop is CASSPDWSTSGEQFF.

This rearrangement joins TRBV20-1 to TRBJ2-3; TCRdb's D call of TRBD1 is untestable without DNA. Germline CDR1 is DFQATT and CDR2 is SNEGSKA (reference sequence). The CDR3 spans 13 residues. The CDR3 region is CSVGRNTGDTQYF.

The chain couples TRBV7-9 to TRBJ1-4; with no DNA, the TCRdb D assignment of TRBD1 cannot be verified. Germline-derived CDR1 and CDR2 are SEHNR and FQNEAQ (reference sequence). The CDR3 extends over 15 amino acids. This chain's CDR3 is CASSLGQSLNEKLFF.

The chain employs TRBV7-2 and TRBJ1-2; TCRdb selects TRBD1, and the lack of DNA leaves this call unchecked. The germline gives CDR1 SGHTA, CDR2 FQGNSA. The CDR3 runs 15 residues. The CDR3 sequence: CASTPTGQFYYGYTF.

V is TRBV9 and J is TRBJ1-1; the D call from TCRdb, TRBD1, cannot be confirmed without DNA. Germline values: CDR1 SGDLS, CDR2 YYNGEE. This CDR3 has 14 amino acids. The CDR3: CASSVRPGPLEAFF.

The chain is built from TRBV13 and TRBJ2-1; the D call from TCRdb, TRBD1, cannot be confirmed without DNA. In germline, CDR1 is PRHDT, CDR2 FYEKMQ (reference sequence). The CDR3 loop spans 14 amino acids. CDR3: CASSLVSGWNEQFF.

This chain uses TRBV10-3 with TRBJ2-1; without DNA, the TCRdb call of TRBD1 cannot be checked. The CDR3 runs to 15 residues. Germline V gene lookup returns CDR1 ENHRY and CDR2 SYGVKD. This chain's CDR3 is CAISEAPGRNNEQFF.

V and J are TRBV20-1 and TRBJ2-2. CDR3 length: 14 amino acids. Germline V gene lookup returns CDR1 DFQATT and CDR2 SNEGSKA (reference sequence). The CDR3 region is CSAPRRSNTGELFF.

J is TRBJ2-5 and V is TRBV5-1. The CDR3 runs 15 residues. Per germline, CDR1 SGHRS and CDR2 YFSETQ. This chain's CDR3 is CASSLARTRQETQYF.

The rearrangement joins TRBV18 to TRBJ2-4; TCRdb calls TRBD1, which cannot be checked without DNA. This CDR3 contains 17 residues. The germline CDR1 and CDR2 sequences are KGHSH and LQKENI. CDR3 loop: CASSPRREGLSKNIQYF.

The V gene is TRBV12-3 or TRBV12-4, the J gene TRBJ1-1. The CDR3 has 11 amino acids. This CDR3 is CASRAGTEAFF.

The V and J genes are TRBV5-1 and TRBJ2-7; the TCRdb call, TRBD1, lacks DNA for checking. From germline, CDR1 is SGHRS and CDR2 YFSETQ. CDR3 length: 16 residues. The CDR3: CASSTSPGQGASEQYF. The full variable domain, completed using reference TRBV5-1 and TRBJ2-7, is KAGVTQTPRYLIKTRGQQVTLSCSPISGHRSVSWYQQTPGQGLQFLFEYFSETQRNKGNFPGRFSGRQFSNSRSEMNVSTLELGDSALYLCASSTSPGQGASEQYFGPGTRLTVT.

The rearrangement joins TRBV7-6 to TRBJ2-1; the D call of TRBD2 rests on TCRdb alone, since no DNA is present to check it. CDR3 length: 19 residues. Germline values: CDR1 SGHVS, CDR2 FNYEAQ. The CDR3 region is CASSYRRLPGLAGLDEQFF.

The chain recombines TRBV24-1 with TRBJ2-2. This CDR3 comprises 15 residues. Germline loops: CDR1 KGHDR, CDR2 SFDVKD. CDR3 residues: CATSDLAVNTGELFF.

The chain employs TRBV4-3 and TRBJ2-2. CDR3 size: 15 residues. Germline-derived CDR1 and CDR2 are LGHNA and YSLEER. CDR3 sequence: CASSQVRANTGELFF.

V usage is TRBV12-3 or TRBV12-4 and J usage is TRBJ2-1; absent DNA, TCRdb's TRBD1 call cannot be checked. The CDR3 runs 14 residues. CDR3 loop: CASKGGPGGDEQFF.

The chain couples TRBV6-5 to TRBJ1-1; the D call of TRBD1 rests on TCRdb alone, since no DNA is present to check it. The CDR3 contains 15 residues. Per the germline V gene, CDR1 is MNHEY and CDR2 is SVGAGI. The CDR3 protein is CASSYSTGAYTEAFF.